This TCR beta chain stems from a study of cytomegalovirus exposure and HLA in healthy donors. Study background: Of 398 genotyped donors, about 81% clustered with self-reported Caucasian donors. Study observations and caveats: Certain indistinguishable V segments, among them TRBV6-2 and TRBV6-3, were excluded. When analyzed later, a missense DCLRE1C variant was found to be linked to TCR beta V- and J-gene trimming.

At collection, donors were nominally healthy, but unrecorded immune exposures were probable. It was with 60 Vbeta and 13 Jbeta primers that the PCR ran. The protocol was immunoSEQ multiplex PCR, while the TCRdb copy is restricted to in-frame clones and leaves out a portion. The data show 250,000 to 300,000 clones, about four fifths seen once. With V trimmed by 0 bases and J by 0 bases, 9 bases remained unmatched. The germline V gene has CDR1 LGHNA and CDR2 YSLEER. The CDR3 covers 19 residues. With regard to this clone: No antigen is known for it.

This sequence joins TRBV4-3 and TRBJ2-2; 8 bases map to TRBD2. This receptor was taken from a woman in her thirties or forties in good health and CMV-seropositive. The specimen was PBMCs. DNA of the CDR3: TGCGCCAGCAGCCAAGATCTCATTGGCGGGAGGTCGAACACCGGGGAGCTGTTTTTT. Translation: CASSQDLIGGRSNTGELFF.